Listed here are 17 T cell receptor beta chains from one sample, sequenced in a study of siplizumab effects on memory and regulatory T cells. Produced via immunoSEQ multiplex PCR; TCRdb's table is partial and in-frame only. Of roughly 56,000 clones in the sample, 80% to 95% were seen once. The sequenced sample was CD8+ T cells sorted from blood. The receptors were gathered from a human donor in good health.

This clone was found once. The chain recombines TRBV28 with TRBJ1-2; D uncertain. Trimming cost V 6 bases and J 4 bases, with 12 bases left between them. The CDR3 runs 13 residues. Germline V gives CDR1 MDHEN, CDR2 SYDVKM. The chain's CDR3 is CASSERPAYGYTF. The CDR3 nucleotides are TGTGCCAGCAGCGAGAGGCCGGCCTATGGCTACACCTTC.

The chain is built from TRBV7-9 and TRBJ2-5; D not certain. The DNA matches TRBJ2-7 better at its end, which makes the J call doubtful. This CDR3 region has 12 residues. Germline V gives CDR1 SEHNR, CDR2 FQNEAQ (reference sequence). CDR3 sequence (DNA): TGTGCCAGCAGCCCCGACGGACCCGAGCAGTACTTC. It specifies CASSPDGPEQYF.

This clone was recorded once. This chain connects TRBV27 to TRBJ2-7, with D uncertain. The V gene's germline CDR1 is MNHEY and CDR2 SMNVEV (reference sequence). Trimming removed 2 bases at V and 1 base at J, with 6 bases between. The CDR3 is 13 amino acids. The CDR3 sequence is CASSLQESYEQYF. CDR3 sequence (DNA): TGTGCCAGCAGTTTACAGGAATCCTACGAGCAGTACTTC.

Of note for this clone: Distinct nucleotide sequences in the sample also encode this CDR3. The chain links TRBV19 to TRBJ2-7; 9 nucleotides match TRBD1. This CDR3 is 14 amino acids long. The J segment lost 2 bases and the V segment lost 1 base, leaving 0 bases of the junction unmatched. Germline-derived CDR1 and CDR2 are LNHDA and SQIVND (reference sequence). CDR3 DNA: TGTGCCAGTAGTATAGGACAGGGGGCCTACGAGCAGTACTTC. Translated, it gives CASSIGQGAYEQYF.

CDR3: CASSASGRNGYEQYF. CDR3 in DNA: TGCGCCAGCAGCGCTAGCGGGAGGAACGGCTACGAGCAGTACTTC. The chain has TRBV5-1 and TRBJ2-7, with 11 nucleotides matching TRBD2. The V gene's germline CDR1 is SGHRS and CDR2 YFSETQ. J lost 3 bases, V lost 4 bases, and 6 bases had no gene match. The CDR3 is made up of 15 amino acids.

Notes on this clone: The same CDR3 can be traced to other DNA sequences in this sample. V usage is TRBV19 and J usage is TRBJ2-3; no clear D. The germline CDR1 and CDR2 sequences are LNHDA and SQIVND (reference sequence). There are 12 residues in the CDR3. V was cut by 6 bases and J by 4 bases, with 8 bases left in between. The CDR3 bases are TGTGCCAGTAGCCACCTGGCAGATACGCAGTATTTT. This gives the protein CASSHLADTQYF.

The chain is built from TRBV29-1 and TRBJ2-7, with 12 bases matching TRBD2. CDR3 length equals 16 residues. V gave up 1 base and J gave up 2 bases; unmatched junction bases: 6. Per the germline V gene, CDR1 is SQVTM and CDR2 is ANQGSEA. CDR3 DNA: TGCAGCGTTGAAGGGCTAGCGGGAGGGCCTGCCTACGAGCAGTACTTC. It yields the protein CSVEGLAGGPAYEQYF.

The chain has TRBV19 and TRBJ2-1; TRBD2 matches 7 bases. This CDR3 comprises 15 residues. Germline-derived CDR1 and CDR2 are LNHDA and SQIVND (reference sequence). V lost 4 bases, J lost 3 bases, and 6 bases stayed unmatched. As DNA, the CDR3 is TGTGCCAGTAGTAACCTAGCGGAGGACTACAATGAGCAGTTCTTC. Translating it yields CASSNLAEDYNEQFF.

DNA for the CDR3: TGTGCCAGCAGCCAGATCCCTGAGGATCTATCCACTGAAGCTTTCTTT. Its translation is CASSQIPEDLSTEAFF. The chain carries TRBV11-1 and TRBJ1-1; the D is unclear. Trimming took off 5 bases at V and 4 bases at J, with 20 bases between the two ends. The CDR3 has 16 residues. Germline V gene lookup returns CDR1 SGHAT and CDR2 FQDESV (reference sequence). Using reference TRBV11-1 and TRBJ1-1 for the parts outside the CDR3, the full variable domain is EAEVAQSPRYKITEKSQAVAFWCDPISGHATLYWYRQILGQGPELLVQFQDESVVDDSQLPKDRFSAERLKGVDSTLKIQPAELGDSAMYLCASSQIPEDLSTEAFFGQGTRLTVV.

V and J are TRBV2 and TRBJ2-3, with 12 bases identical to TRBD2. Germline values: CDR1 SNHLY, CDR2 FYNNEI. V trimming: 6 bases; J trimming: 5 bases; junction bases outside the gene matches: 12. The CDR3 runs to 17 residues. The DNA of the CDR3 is TGTGCCAGCAGCGATGGACTAGCGGGAACCCGGGGAGATACGCAGTATTTT. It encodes CASSDGLAGTRGDTQYF.

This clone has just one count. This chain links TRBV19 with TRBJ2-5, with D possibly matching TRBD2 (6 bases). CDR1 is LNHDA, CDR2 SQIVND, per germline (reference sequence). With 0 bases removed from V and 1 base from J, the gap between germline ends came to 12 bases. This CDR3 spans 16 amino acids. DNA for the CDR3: TGTGCCAGTAGTATAGAATTTGCTAGCGTCCAAGAGACCCAGTACTTC. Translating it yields CASSIEFASVQETQYF.

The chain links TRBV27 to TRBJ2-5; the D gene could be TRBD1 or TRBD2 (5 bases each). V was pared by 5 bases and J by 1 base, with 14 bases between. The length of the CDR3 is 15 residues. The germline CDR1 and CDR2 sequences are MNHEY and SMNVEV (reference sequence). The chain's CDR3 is CASSPRGNAQETQYF. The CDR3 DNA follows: TGTGCCAGCAGTCCCCGGGGCAACGCCCAAGAGACCCAGTACTTC.

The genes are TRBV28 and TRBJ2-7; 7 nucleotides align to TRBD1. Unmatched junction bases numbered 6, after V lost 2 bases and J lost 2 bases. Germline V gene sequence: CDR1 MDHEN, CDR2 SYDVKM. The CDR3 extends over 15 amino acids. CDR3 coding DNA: TGTGCCAGCAGTTTAACAGGGGCCTCCACCTACGAGCAGTACTTC. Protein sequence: CASSLTGASTYEQYF.

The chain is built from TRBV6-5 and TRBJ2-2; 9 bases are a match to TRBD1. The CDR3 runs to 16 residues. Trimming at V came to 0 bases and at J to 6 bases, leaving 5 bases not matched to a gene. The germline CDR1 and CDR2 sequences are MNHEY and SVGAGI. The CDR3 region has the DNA TGTGCCAGCAGTTACTCTGACAGGGGGTCGCCCGGGGAGCTGTTTTTT. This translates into CASSYSDRGSPGELFF.

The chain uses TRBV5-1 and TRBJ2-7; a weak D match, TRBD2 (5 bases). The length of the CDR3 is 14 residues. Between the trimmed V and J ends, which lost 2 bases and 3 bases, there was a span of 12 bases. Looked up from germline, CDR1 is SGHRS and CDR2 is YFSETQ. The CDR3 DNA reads TGCGCCAGCAGCTTATCTAGCCCACACTACGAGCAGTACTTC. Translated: CASSLSSPHYEQYF.

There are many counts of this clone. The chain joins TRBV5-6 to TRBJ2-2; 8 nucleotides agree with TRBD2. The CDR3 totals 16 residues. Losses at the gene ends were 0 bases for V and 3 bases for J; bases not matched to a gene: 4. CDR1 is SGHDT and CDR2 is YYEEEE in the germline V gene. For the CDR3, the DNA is TGTGCCAGCAGCTTGGGGGTAGCGGGGTACACCGGGGAGCTGTTTTTT. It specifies CASSLGVAGYTGELFF. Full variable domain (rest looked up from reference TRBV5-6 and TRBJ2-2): DAGVTQSPTHLIKTRGQQVTLRCSPKSGHDTVSWYQQALGQGPQFIFQYYEEEERQRGNFPDRFSGHQFPNYSSELNVNALLLGDSALYLCASSLGVAGYTGELFFGEGSRLTVL.

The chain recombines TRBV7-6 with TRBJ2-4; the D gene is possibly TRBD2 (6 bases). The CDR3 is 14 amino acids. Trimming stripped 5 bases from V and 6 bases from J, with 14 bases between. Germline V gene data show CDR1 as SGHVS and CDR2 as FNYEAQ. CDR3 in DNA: TGTGCCAGCAGCGCGGGACTCCATGGAAACATTCAGTACTTC. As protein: CASSAGLHGNIQYF.